This T cell receptor beta chain was found in a study of tumor and adjacent non-tumor tissue in lung cancer. The overall study: Patients were aged roughly 31 to 76, about 10 men and about 5 women, stage I to III.

Germline values: CDR1 SGHVS, CDR2 FQNEAQ. The CDR3 runs 15 residues. The library came from three nested PCR rounds adapted from ARM-PCR protocols. TCRdb independently ran MiXCR on the multiplex PCR reads; one entry per CDR3 protein. The sample has around 40,000 distinct CDR3 sequences; about three fifths are singletons. General observations from the study: Tumor repertoires had a smaller top 100 clone share than normal lung. Significantly higher TCR diversity was found in tumor than normal lung.

This sample's RNA came from whole unsorted tissue. Distant lung tissue was collected more than 3 cm away from the tumor edge. Newly diagnosed lung cancer patients had thoracic surgery in China, August–late 2014, without prior chemotherapy. As concerns this clonotype: What it recognizes is unknown. A much bigger clone sits one base away, suggesting this may be a read error.

This sequence originates from a man aged 50 or older with non-small cell lung cancer. The chain carries TRBV7-8 and TRBJ1-6; no firm D call. Specimen: distant non-tumor lung tissue. The CDR3 region has the DNA TGTGCCAGCAGCTCCTTACGGGGAGAGAATTCACTCCTCCACTTT. Encoded protein: CASSSLRGENSLLHF. Drawing the rest from reference TRBV7-8 and TRBJ1-6, the complete variable domain is GAGVSQSPRYKVAKRGQDVALRCDPISGHVSLFWYQQALGQGPEFLTYFQNEAQLDKSGLPSDRFFAERPEGSVSTLKIQRTQQEDSAVYLCASSSLRGENSLLHFGNGTRLTVT.